The clone carrying this TCR beta chain has just a few counts. Antigen specificity is unknown. These data come from a study of blood T cells in healthy people across ages. General study findings and limits: More naive CD4+ cells and higher diversity were found in long-lived than in aged donors. From one million sequenced T cells, diversity estimates were lower bounds.

Isolation yielded PBMCs, at least 7 million per sample, in every case. Alongside a J-beta primer mix, a sample-barcoded 5' primer served in a second PCR lasting about 6 to 11 cycles. Each TCR beta cDNA got a 12-nucleotide random molecular identifier. TCRdb analysed the 5' RACE reads with MiXCR anew, one entry per CDR3 protein. The sample includes hundreds of thousands of distinct CDR3 sequences, 45% to 65% of them seen just once. The CDR3 totals 16 residues. Trimming removed 2 bases from V and 3 bases from J; junction bases left unmatched: 8. Germline CDR1 reads KGHDR; CDR2 reads SFDVKD. This rearrangement joins TRBV24-1 to TRBJ2-5; 7 bases are a match to TRBD2. Sequences were obtained from blood. This receptor was identified in a man aged 60 to 75 in good health. CDR3 in DNA: TGTGCCACCAGTGATTCGGTAGGGACTATGGAAGAGACCCAGTACTTC. Its protein is CATSDSVGTMEETQYF.